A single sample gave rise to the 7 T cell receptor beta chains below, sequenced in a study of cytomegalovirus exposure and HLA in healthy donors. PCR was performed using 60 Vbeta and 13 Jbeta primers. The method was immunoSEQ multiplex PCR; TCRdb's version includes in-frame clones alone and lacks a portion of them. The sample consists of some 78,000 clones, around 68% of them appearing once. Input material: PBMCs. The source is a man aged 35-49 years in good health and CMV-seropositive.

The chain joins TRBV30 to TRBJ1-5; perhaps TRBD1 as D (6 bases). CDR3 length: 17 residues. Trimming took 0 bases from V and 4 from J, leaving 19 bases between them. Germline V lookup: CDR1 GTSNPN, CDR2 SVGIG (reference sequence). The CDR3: CAWSVKLAGVGNQPQHF. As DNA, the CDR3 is TGTGCCTGGAGTGTAAAGTTGGCAGGGGTTGGAAATCAGCCCCAGCATTTT.

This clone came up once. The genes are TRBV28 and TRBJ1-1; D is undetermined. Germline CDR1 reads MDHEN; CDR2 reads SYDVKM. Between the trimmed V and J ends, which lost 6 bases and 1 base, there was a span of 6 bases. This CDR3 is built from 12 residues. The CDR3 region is CASSAQNTEAFF. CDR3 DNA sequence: TGTGCCAGCAGCGCGCAGAACACTGAAGCTTTCTTT.

CDR3 sequence reads: CASSLGRAGGTNTQYF. CDR3 DNA sequence: TGTGCCAGCAGTTTAGGCCGGGCAGGGGGAACGAATACGCAGTATTTT. This chain links TRBV27 with TRBJ2-3, with 7 bases fitting TRBD1. J lost 7 bases, V lost 2 bases, and 12 bases had no gene match. Germline V gene lookup returns CDR1 MNHEY and CDR2 SMNVEV (reference sequence). The CDR3 extends over 16 amino acids.

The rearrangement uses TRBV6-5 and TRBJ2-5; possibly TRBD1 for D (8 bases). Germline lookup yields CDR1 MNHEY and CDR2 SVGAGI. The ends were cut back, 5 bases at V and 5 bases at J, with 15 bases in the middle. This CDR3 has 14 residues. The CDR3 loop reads CASSDTGGGETQYF. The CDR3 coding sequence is TGTGCCAGCAGTGATACAGGGGGAGGGGAGACCCAGTACTTC.

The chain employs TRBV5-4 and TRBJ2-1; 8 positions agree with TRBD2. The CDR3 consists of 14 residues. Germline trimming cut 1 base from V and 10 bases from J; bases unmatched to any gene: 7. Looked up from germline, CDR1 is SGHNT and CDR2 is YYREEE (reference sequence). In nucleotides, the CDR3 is TGTGCCAGCAGCTTGTCCGGGAGGGTGACCGAGCAGTTCTTC. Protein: CASSLSGRVTEQFF. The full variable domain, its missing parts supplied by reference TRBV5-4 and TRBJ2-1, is ETGVTQSPTHLIKTRGQQVTLRCSSQSGHNTVSWYQQALGQGPQFIFQYYREEENGRGNFPPRFSGLQFPNYSSELNVNALELDDSALYLCASSLSGRVTEQFFGPGTRLTVL.

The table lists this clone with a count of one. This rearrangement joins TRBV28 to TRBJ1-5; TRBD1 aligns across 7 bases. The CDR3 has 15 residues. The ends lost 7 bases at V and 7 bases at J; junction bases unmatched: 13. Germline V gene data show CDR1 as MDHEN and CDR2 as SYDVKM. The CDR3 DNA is TGTGCCAGCACCCCGACAGGGACGGGTCGCCAGCCCCAGCATTTT. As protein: CASTPTGTGRQPQHF.

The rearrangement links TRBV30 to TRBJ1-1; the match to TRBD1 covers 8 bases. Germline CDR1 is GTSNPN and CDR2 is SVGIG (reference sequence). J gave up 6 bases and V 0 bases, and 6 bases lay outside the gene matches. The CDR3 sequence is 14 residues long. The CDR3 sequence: CAWSVGQGAAEAFF. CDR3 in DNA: TGTGCCTGGAGTGTAGGTCAGGGGGCAGCTGAAGCTTTCTTT.